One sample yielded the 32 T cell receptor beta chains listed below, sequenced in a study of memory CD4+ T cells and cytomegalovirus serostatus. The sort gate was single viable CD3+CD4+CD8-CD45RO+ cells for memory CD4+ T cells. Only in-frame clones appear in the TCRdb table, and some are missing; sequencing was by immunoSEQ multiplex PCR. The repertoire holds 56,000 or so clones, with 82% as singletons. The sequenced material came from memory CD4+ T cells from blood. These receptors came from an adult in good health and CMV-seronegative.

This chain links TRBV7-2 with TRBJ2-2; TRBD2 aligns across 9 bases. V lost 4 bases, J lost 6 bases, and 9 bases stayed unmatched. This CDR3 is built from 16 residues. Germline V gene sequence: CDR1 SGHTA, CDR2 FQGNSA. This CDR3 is CASSSRRGGGAGELFF. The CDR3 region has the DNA TGTGCCAGCAGCTCCCGGAGGGGCGGGGGGGCCGGGGAGCTGTTTTTT.

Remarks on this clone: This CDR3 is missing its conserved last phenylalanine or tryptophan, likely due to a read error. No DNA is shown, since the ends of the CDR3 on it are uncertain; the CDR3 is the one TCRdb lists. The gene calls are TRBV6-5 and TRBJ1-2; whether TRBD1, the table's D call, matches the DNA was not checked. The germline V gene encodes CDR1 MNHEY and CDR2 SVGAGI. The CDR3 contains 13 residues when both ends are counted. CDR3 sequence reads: CASSYAQGRVGVL.

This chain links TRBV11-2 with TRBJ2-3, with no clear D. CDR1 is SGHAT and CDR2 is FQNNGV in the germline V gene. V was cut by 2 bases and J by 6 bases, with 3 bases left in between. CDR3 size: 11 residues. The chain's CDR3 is CASSLHDTQYF. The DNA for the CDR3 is TGTGCCAGCAGCTTACACGATACGCAGTATTTT.

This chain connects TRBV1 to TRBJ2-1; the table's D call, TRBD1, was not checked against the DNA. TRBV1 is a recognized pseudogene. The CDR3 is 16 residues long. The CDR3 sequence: CTSSQPDRVSYNEQFF. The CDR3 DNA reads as TGCACCAGCAGCCAACCAGACAGGGTCTCCTACAATGAGCAGTTCTTC.

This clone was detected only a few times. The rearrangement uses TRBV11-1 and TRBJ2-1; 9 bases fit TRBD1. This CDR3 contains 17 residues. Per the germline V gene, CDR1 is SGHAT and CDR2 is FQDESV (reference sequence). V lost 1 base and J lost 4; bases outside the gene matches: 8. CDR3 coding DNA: TGTGCCAGCAGCTTAGGATCGGGACAGGGCCTTTACAATGAGCAGTTCTTC. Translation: CASSLGSGQGLYNEQFF.

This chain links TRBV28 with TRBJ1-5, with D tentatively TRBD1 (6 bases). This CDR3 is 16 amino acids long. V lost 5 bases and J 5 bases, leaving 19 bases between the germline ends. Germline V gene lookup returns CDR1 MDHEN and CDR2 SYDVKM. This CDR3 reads CASSTQVGGADQPQHF. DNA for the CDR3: TGTGCCAGCAGTACCCAAGTGGGGGGCGCTGATCAGCCCCAGCATTTT.

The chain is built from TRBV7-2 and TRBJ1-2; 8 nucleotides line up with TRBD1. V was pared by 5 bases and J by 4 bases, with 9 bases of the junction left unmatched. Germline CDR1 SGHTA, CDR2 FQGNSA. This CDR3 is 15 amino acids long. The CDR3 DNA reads TGTGCCAGCAGCCAATCGCGGACAGGGAGCTATGGCTACACCTTC. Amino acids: CASSQSRTGSYGYTF. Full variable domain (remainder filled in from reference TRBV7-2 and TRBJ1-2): GAGVSQSPSNKVTEKGKDVELRCDPISGHTALYWYRQSLGQGLEFLIYFQGNSAPDKSGLPSDRFSAERTGGSVSTLTIQRTQQEDSAVYLCASSQSRTGSYGYTFGSGTRLTVV.

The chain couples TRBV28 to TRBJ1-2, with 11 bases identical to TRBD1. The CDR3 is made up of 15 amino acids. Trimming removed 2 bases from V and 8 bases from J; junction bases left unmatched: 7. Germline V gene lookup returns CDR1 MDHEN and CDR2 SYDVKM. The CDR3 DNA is TGTGCCAGCAGTTTAACAGGACAGGGGGCGCGGGGCTACACCTTC. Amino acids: CASSLTGQGARGYTF.

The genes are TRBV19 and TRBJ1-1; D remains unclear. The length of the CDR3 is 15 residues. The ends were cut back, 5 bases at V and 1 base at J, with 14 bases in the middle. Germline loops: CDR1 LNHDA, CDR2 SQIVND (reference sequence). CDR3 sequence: CASSPVAVTNTEAFF. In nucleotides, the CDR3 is TGTGCCAGTAGTCCCGTGGCGGTTACGAACACTGAAGCTTTCTTT. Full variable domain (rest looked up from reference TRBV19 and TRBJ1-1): DGGITQSPKYLFRKEGQNVTLSCEQNLNHDAMYWYRQDPGQGLRLIYYSQIVNDFQKGDIAEGYSVSREKKESFPLTVTSAQKNPTAFYLCASSPVAVTNTEAFFGQGTRLTVV.

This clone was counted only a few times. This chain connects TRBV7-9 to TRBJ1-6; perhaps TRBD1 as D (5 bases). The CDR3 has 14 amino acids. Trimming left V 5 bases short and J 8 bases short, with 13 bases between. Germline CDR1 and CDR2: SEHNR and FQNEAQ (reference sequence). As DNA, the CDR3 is TGTGCCAGCAGCCCCGGGACCACCTATTCACCCCTCCACTTT. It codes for CASSPGTTYSPLHF.

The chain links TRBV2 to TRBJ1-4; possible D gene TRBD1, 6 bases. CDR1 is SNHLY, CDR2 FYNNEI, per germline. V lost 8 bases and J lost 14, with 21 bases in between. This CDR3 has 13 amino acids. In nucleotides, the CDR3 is TGTGCCAGCGAACGTAGAGAGGGGGAGCGGCTGTTTTTT. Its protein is CASERREGERLFF.

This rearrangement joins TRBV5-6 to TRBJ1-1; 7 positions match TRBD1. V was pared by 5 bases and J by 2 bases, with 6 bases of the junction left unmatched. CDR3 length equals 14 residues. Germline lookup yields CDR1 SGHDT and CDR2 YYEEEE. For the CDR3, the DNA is TGTGCCAGCAGGCGTCGGGACAGAAACACTGAAGCTTTCTTT. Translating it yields CASRRRDRNTEAFF.

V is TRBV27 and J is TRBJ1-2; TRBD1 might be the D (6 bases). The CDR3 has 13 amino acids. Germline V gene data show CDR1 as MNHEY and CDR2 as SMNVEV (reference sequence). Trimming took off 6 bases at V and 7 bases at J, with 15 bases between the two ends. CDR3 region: CASSPDRFSGYTF. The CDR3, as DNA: TGTGCCAGCAGCCCCGACAGGTTTAGTGGCTACACCTTC.

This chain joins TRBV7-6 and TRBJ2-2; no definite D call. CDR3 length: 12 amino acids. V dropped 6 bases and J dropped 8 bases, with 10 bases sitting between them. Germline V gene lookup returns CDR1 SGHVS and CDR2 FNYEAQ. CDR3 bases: TGTGCCAGCAGATTAAACCCGGGGGAGCTGTTTTTT. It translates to CASRLNPGELFF. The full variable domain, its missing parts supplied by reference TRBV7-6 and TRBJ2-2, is GAGVSQSPRYKVTKRGQDVALRCDPISGHVSLYWYRQALGQGPEFLTYFNYEAQQDKSGLPNDRFSAERPEGSISTLTIQRTEQRDSAMYRCASRLNPGELFFGEGSRLTVL.

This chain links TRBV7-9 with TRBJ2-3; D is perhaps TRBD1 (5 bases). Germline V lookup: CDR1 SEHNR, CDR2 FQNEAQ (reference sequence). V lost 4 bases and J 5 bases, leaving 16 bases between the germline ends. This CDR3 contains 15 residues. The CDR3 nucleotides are TGTGCCAGCAGCTCTTTCAGGGTTGAGCAAGATACGCAGTATTTT. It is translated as CASSSFRVEQDTQYF.

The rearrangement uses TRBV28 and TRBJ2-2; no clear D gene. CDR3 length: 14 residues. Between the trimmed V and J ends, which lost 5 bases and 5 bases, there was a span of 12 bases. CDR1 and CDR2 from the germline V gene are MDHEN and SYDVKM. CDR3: CASSLLSVTGELFF. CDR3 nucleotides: TGTGCCAGCAGTCTTTTGTCGGTTACCGGGGAGCTGTTTTTT.

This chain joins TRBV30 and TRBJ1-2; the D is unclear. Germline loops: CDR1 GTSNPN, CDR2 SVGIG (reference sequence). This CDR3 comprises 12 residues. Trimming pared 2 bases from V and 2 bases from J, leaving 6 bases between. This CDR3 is CAWSWVNYGYTF. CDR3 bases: TGTGCCTGGAGTTGGGTCAACTATGGCTACACCTTC.

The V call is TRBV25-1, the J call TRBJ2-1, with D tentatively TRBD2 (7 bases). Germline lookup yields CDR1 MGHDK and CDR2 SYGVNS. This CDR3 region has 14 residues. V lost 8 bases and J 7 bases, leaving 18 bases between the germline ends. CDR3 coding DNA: TGTGCCAGCGCAATTGGGGGGCGGGAGAATGAGCAGTTCTTC. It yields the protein CASAIGGRENEQFF.

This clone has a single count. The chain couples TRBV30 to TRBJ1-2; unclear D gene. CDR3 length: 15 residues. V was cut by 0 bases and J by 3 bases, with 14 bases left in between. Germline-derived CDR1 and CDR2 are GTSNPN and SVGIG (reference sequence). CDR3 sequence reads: CAWSVAGLGYYGYTF. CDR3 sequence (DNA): TGTGCCTGGAGTGTCGCAGGCCTTGGCTACTATGGCTACACCTTC.

The CDR3 nucleotides read TGTGCCAGCAGCTTAGACCCTTTGGGGGGGGTTGGAAACATTCAGTACTTC. Protein sequence: CASSLDPLGGVGNIQYF. V gene TRBV28 combines with J gene TRBJ2-4; 7 positions agree with TRBD2. The germline CDR1 and CDR2 sequences are MDHEN and SYDVKM. V trimming: 6 bases; J trimming: 6 bases; junction bases outside the gene matches: 17. This CDR3 spans 17 amino acids.

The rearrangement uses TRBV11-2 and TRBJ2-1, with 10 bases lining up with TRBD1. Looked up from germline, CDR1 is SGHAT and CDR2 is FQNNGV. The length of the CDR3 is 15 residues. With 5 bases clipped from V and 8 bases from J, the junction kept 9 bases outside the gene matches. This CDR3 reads CASSRGGQGRDEQFF. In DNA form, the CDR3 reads TGTGCCAGCAGCCGGGGGGGACAGGGGCGCGATGAGCAGTTCTTC.

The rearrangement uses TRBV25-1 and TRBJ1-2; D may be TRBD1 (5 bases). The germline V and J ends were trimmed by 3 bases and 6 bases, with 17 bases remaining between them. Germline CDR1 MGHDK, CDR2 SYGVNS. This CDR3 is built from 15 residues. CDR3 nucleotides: TGTGCCAGCAGTGATGGACCGGCGGGGGGGAATGGCTACACCTTC. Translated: CASSDGPAGGNGYTF.

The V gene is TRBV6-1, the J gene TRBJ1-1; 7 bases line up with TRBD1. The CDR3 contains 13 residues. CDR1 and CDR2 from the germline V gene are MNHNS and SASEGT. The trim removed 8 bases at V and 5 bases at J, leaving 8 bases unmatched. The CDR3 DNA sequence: TGTGCCAGCGCAGTGACAGGGCTTACTGAAGCTTTCTTT. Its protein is CASAVTGLTEAFF.

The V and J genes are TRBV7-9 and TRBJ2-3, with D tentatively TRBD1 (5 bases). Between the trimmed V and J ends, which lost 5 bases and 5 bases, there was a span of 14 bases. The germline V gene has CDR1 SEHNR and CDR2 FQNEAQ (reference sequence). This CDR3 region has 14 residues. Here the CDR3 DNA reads TGTGCCAGCAGCCCCGGACATCCGAGAGATACGCAGTATTTT. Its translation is CASSPGHPRDTQYF.

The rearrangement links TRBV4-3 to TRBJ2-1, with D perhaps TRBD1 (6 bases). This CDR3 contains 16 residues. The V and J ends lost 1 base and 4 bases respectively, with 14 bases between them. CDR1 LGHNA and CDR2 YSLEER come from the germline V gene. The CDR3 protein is CASSQGGNRAYNEQFF. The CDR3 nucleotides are TGCGCCAGCAGCCAAGGGGGTAACAGGGCGTACAATGAGCAGTTCTTC.

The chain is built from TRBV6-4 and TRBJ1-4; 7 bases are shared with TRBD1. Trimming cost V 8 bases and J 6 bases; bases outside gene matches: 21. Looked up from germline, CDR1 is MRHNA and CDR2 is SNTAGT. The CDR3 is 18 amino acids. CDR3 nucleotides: TGTGCCAGCCCCGAGAGTAGGGACAGAAGTATTGGGTATGAAAAACTGTTTTTT. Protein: CASPESRDRSIGYEKLFF.

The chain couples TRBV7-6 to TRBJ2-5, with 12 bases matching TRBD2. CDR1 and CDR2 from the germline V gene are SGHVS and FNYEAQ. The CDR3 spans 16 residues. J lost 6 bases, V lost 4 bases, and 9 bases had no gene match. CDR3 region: CASSSPLAGGRKTQYF. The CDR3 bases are TGTGCCAGCAGCTCACCCCTAGCGGGGGGGCGGAAGACCCAGTACTTC. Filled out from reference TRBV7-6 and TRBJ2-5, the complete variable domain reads GAGVSQSPRYKVTKRGQDVALRCDPISGHVSLYWYRQALGQGPEFLTYFNYEAQQDKSGLPNDRFSAERPEGSISTLTIQRTEQRDSAMYRCASSSPLAGGRKTQYFGPGTRLLVL.

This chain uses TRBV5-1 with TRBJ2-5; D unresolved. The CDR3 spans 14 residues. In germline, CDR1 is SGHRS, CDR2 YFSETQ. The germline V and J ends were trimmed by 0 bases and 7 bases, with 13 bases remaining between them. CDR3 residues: CASSLGPSNRTQYF. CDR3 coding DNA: TGCGCCAGCAGCTTGGGCCCCTCCAATCGGACCCAGTACTTC.

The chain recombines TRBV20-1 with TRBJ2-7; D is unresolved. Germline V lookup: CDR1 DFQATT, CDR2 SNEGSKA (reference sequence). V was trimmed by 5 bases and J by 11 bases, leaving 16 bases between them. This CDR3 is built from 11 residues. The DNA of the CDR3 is TGCAGTGCTCCTCGCGAAGCCCGGGAGTACTTC. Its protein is CSAPREAREYF.

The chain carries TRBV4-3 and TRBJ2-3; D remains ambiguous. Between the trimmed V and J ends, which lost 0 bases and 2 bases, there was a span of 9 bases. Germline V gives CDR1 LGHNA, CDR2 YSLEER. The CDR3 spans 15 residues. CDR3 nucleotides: TGCGCCAGCAGCCAAGATTTACTGGCCACAGATACGCAGTATTTT. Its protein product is CASSQDLLATDTQYF.

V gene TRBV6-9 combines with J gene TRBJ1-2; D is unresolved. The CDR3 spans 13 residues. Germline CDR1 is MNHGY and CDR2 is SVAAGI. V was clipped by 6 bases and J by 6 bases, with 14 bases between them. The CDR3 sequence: CASSPQSGDGYTF. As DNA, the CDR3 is TGTGCCAGCAGCCCACAATCCGGCGATGGCTACACCTTC.

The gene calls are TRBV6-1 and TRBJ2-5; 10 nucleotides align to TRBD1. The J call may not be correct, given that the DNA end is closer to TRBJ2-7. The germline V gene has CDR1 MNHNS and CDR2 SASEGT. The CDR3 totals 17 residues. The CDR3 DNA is TGTGCCAGCAGTGAAGATAAGGGGGACAGGGGATACTACGAGCAGTACTTC. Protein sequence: CASSEDKGDRGYYEQYF.